These 17 T cell receptor beta chains share one sample of origin, sequenced in a study of early T cells in non-severe SARS-CoV-2 infection. TCRdb re-derived calls from the 5' RACE reads in MiXCR, one entry per CDR3 protein. The sample has fewer than 60,000 distinct CDR3 sequences; 9.3% are singletons. The sample consisted of whole blood. The receptors come from an adult who was a healthcare worker with PCR-confirmed SARS-CoV-2 infection or an uninfected control (not recorded which).

This clonotype was seen many times. DNA of the CDR3: TGCAGCGTTGGGAGAAGAGAGGGAGGGACAGATACGCAGTATTTT. Translating it yields CSVGRREGGTDTQYF. The chain joins TRBV29-1 to TRBJ2-3; 7 nucleotides line up with TRBD2. This CDR3 is built from 15 residues. With 4 bases clipped from V and 3 bases from J, the junction kept 10 bases outside the gene matches. CDR1 and CDR2 (germline): SQVTM, ANQGSEA.

This clonotype appeared a few times. CDR3: CAISDGQQNTEAFF. CDR3 in DNA: TGTGCCATCAGTGATGGACAGCAGAACACTGAAGCTTTCTTT. The gene calls are TRBV10-3 and TRBJ1-1; tentative D call: TRBD1 (6 bases). Germline lookup yields CDR1 ENHRY and CDR2 SYGVKD. V was shortened by 3 bases and J by 1 base, with 9 bases between the two germline ends. The CDR3 covers 14 residues.

This clonotype showed up many times. The V call is TRBV4-3, the J call TRBJ2-3; D is uncertain. Trimming stripped 4 bases from V and 6 bases from J, with 14 bases between. CDR3 length: 14 residues. CDR1 LGHNA and CDR2 YSLEER come from the germline V gene. DNA of the CDR3: TGCGCCAGCAGCCGTTTTAAAACTATGGATACGCAGTATTTT. Translated: CASSRFKTMDTQYF.

V and J are TRBV4-3 and TRBJ1-3; D is uncertain. The germline gives CDR1 LGHNA, CDR2 YSLEER. The CDR3 is 14 amino acids. Trimming left V 1 base short and J 4 bases short, with 8 bases between. The CDR3 is CASSQAADGNTIYF. Written as DNA, the CDR3 is TGCGCCAGCAGCCAAGCTGCGGACGGAAACACCATATATTTT.

CDR3 protein: CASSPLPFGQIGNEQYF. DNA for the CDR3: TGTGCCAGCTCTCCCCTCCCTTTCGGACAGATTGGTAACGAGCAGTACTTC. The chain employs TRBV18 and TRBJ2-7; a weak D match, TRBD1 (6 bases). The CDR3 is made up of 17 amino acids. Trimming pared 6 bases from V and 5 bases from J, leaving 26 bases between. The germline V gene encodes CDR1 KGHSH and CDR2 LQKENI.

The rearrangement uses TRBV5-1 and TRBJ2-2; possibly TRBD1 or TRBD2 for D (5 bases each). This CDR3 contains 14 residues. V was pared by 3 bases and J by 6 bases, with 12 bases between. Germline V CDR1 and CDR2: SGHRS, YFSETQ. The CDR3 here is CASSWDPQAGELFF. The CDR3 nucleotides read TGCGCCAGCAGCTGGGACCCTCAGGCCGGGGAGCTGTTTTTT.

The CDR3 loop reads CARRVLGLVNQETQYF. In DNA form, the CDR3 reads TGTGCCAGACGGGTCCTCGGACTAGTCAACCAAGAGACCCAGTACTTC. This chain connects TRBV3-1 to TRBJ2-5; TRBD2 matches 7 bases. Germline V lookup: CDR1 LGHDT, CDR2 YNNKEL (reference sequence). V dropped 9 bases and J dropped 0; count of bases not matched to a gene: 13. This CDR3 is built from 16 residues.

This clonotype showed up many times. The V and J genes are TRBV20-1 and TRBJ2-1; 12 positions match TRBD1. The CDR3 consists of 16 residues. Per germline, CDR1 DFQATT and CDR2 SNEGSKA (reference sequence). V was pared by 5 bases and J by 0 bases, with 5 bases of the junction left unmatched. CDR3 nucleotides: TGCAGTGCTGGGGACAGGGGGCGGTCCTCCTACAATGAGCAGTTCTTC. This codes for CSAGDRGRSSYNEQFF.

This clonotype has ten or more counts. The gene calls are TRBV12-3 or TRBV12-4 and TRBJ1-2, with 7 bases lining up with TRBD1. This CDR3 spans 15 amino acids. V lost 7 bases to trimming and J lost 5 bases; unmatched junction nucleotides: 13. CDR3 sequence reads: CASTRDSGGSYGYTF. The DNA for the CDR3 is TGTGCCAGCACCAGGGACAGTGGGGGGAGTTATGGCTACACCTTC.

The V gene is TRBV4-3, the J gene TRBJ2-2; D is unclear. V was cut by 4 bases and J by 4 bases, with 10 bases left in between. From germline, CDR1 is LGHNA and CDR2 YSLEER. CDR3 length: 14 amino acids. Here the CDR3 reads CASSPGVGTGELFF. CDR3 nucleotide sequence: TGCGCCAGCAGCCCCGGAGTGGGCACCGGGGAGCTGTTTTTT.

This clonotype was detected a few times. This may stem from a read error, because a much larger clone lies one nucleotide away. J is TRBJ1-6 and V is TRBV7-9; no reliable D call. Trimming took 5 bases from V and 9 from J, leaving 20 bases between them. This CDR3 contains 16 residues. Germline values: CDR1 SEHNR, CDR2 FQNEAQ (reference sequence). The CDR3 DNA sequence: TGTGCCAGCAGCCCAATAGAGGTTTTTTTCGGTTCACCCCTCCACTTT. Translation: CASSPIEVFFGSPLHF.

This clonotype has ten or more counts. CDR3 sequence (DNA): TGTGCCAGCAGCCAAGGTAGGGGCGGTCAGCCCCAGCATTTT. The encoded protein is CASSQGRGGQPQHF. The J gene is TRBJ1-5, the V gene TRBV3-1, with D possibly being TRBD1 (5 bases). Germline assignment: CDR1 LGHDT and CDR2 YNNKEL (reference sequence). The V gene lost 1 base and the J gene lost 6 bases, with 10 bases spanning the gap. This CDR3 contains 14 residues.

This clonotype was counted a few times. The chain joins TRBV28 to TRBJ2-4; no clear D gene. CDR1 is MDHEN and CDR2 is SYDVKM in the germline V gene. CDR3 length: 12 residues. With 8 bases removed from V and 6 bases from J, the gap between germline ends came to 11 bases. CDR3 sequence (DNA): TGTGCCAGCTCTATCGTCTCAAACATTCAGTACTTC. This gives the protein CASSIVSNIQYF.

V is TRBV12-3 or TRBV12-4 and J is TRBJ2-5, with no clear D. Trimming took 5 bases from V and 5 from J, leaving 9 bases between them. This CDR3 is 12 amino acids long. The CDR3 loop is CASSPTGETQYF. The CDR3 region has the DNA TGTGCCAGCAGTCCGACCGGGGAGACCCAGTACTTC.

A few counts support this clonotype. The chain recombines TRBV3-1 with TRBJ2-4, with 9 bases fitting TRBD2. The CDR3 sequence is 17 residues long. Per germline, CDR1 LGHDT and CDR2 YNNKEL (reference sequence). V trimming: 4 bases; J trimming: 0 bases; junction bases outside the gene matches: 7. CDR3 coding DNA: TGTGCCAGCAGCCCCGACGGACTAGCGTTAGCCAAAAACATTCAGTACTTC. This codes for CASSPDGLALAKNIQYF.

The J gene is TRBJ2-7, the V gene TRBV20-1; D gene ambiguous. Germline CDR1 DFQATT, CDR2 SNEGSKA (reference sequence). There are 10 residues in the CDR3. V was clipped by 5 bases and J by 4 bases, with 6 bases between them. CDR3 in amino acids: CSAGKYEQYF. Here the CDR3 DNA reads TGCAGTGCTGGGAAATACGAGCAGTACTTC.

Many counts were recorded for this clonotype. The chain couples TRBV25-1 to TRBJ1-2; a possible D gene is TRBD1 (5 bases). Trimming removed 6 bases at V and 1 base at J, with 21 bases between. Per the germline V gene, CDR1 is MGHDK and CDR2 is SYGVNS. The CDR3 totals 17 residues. CDR3 sequence: CASSPSEGSSNNYGYTF. CDR3 nucleotide sequence: TGTGCCAGCAGCCCATCTGAGGGGTCTTCAAATAACTATGGCTACACCTTC.